The 32 T cell receptor beta chains below come from one sample, sequenced in a study of graft-versus-host responses after intestinal transplantation. These receptors lack a known antigen. Only in-frame clones appear in the TCRdb table, and some are missing; sequencing was by immunoSEQ multiplex PCR. Of approximately 100,000 clones in the sample, roughly 93% were seen once. Sample: unstimulated CD8+ T cells sorted from spleen or lymph node cells, taken before intestinal transplant. The source is a human donor who received an intestinal transplant.

J is TRBJ2-1 and V is TRBV7-9; 10 nucleotides match TRBD1. Trimming at V came to 4 bases and at J to 6 bases, leaving 12 bases not matched to a gene. This CDR3 comprises 17 residues. Per germline, CDR1 SEHNR and CDR2 FQNEAQ (reference sequence). The CDR3 nucleotides read TGTGCCAGCAGCTCAGTTTCCGGGACAGGGGTCCTCAATGAGCAGTTCTTC. Translation: CASSSVSGTGVLNEQFF.

V and J are TRBV11-2 and TRBJ1-6; no clear D. The CDR3 length is 14 residues. Germline-derived CDR1 and CDR2 are SGHAT and FQNNGV. Trimming left V 1 base short and J 7 bases short, with 8 bases between. CDR3 protein: CASSLVRLNSPLHF. CDR3 bases: TGTGCCAGCAGCTTAGTACGGTTAAATTCACCCCTCCACTTT.

V and J are TRBV6-1 and TRBJ1-2; D is uncertain. The germline V gene has CDR1 MNHNS and CDR2 SASEGT. V lost 3 bases to trimming and J lost 8 bases, with 13 bases between them. The CDR3 is 13 residues long. CDR3: CASSEDGGYGYTF. CDR3 nucleotides: TGTGCCAGCAGTGAGGATGGAGGGTACGGCTACACCTTC.

Only a few counts were recorded for this clone. CDR3: CASSRSGEGSPLHF. The CDR3 DNA reads TGTGCCAGCAGCCGATCAGGGGAGGGTTCACCCCTCCACTTT. V usage is TRBV7-9 and J usage is TRBJ1-6; perhaps TRBD1 as D (6 bases). The CDR3 runs 14 residues. The V end lost 5 bases, the J end lost 9 bases, and 14 bases lay between the germline ends. Germline values: CDR1 SEHNR, CDR2 FQNEAQ (reference sequence). The full variable domain, its missing parts supplied by reference TRBV7-9 and TRBJ1-6, is DTGVSQNPRHKITKRGQNVTFRCDPISEHNRLYWYRQTLGQGPEFLTYFQNEAQLEKSRLLSDRFSAERPKGSFSTLEIQRTEQGDSAMYLCASSRSGEGSPLHFGNGTRLTVT.

This clone was seen only once. The genes are TRBV9 and TRBJ1-1, with 7 bases fitting TRBD1. Germline values: CDR1 SGDLS, CDR2 YYNGEE. The CDR3 loop spans 13 amino acids. The J segment lost 8 bases and the V segment lost 3 bases, leaving 7 bases of the junction unmatched. The CDR3 spells CASSGQDRTEAFF. The CDR3, as DNA: TGTGCCAGCAGCGGCCAGGACAGGACGGAAGCTTTCTTT.

The chain links TRBV27 to TRBJ2-1, with TRBD1 as a possible D gene (6 bases). Germline assignment: CDR1 MNHEY and CDR2 SMNVEV (reference sequence). Trimming cost V 8 bases and J 1 base, with 12 bases left between them. The CDR3 consists of 14 residues. Here the CDR3 DNA reads TGTGCCAGCCAAAAGGGGGTATCCTACAATGAGCAGTTCTTC. It codes for CASQKGVSYNEQFF.

CDR3 nucleotide sequence: TGTGCCAGCAGCTTGGGACTAGAAGAGACCCAGTACTTC. Protein product: CASSLGLEETQYF. J is TRBJ2-5 and V is TRBV5-4; TRBD2 might be the D (6 bases). Germline-derived CDR1 and CDR2 are SGHNT and YYREEE (reference sequence). The CDR3 sequence is 13 residues long. V was clipped by 0 bases and J by 3 bases, with 6 bases between them.

The chain has TRBV27 and TRBJ2-1; 7 nucleotides match TRBD1. The CDR3 contains 15 residues. The J segment lost 4 bases and the V segment lost 6 bases, leaving 9 bases of the junction unmatched. CDR1 is MNHEY, CDR2 SMNVEV, per germline (reference sequence). The CDR3 sequence: CASRVAGTAYNEQFF. As DNA, the CDR3 is TGTGCCAGCAGGGTTGCCGGGACAGCTTACAATGAGCAGTTCTTC.

V usage is TRBV4-1 and J usage is TRBJ1-1; D uncertain. Trimming removed 0 bases at V and 1 base at J, with 9 bases between. The CDR3 contains 15 residues. Looked up from germline, CDR1 is MGHRA and CDR2 is YSYEKL. As DNA, the CDR3 is TGCGCCAGCAGCCAAGAAAGAAATGAGAACACTGAAGCTTTCTTT. This gives the protein CASSQERNENTEAFF.

The J gene is TRBJ2-3, the V gene TRBV27; possible D gene TRBD2, 6 bases. The CDR3 totals 13 residues. The germline CDR1 and CDR2 sequences are MNHEY and SMNVEV (reference sequence). The ends were cut back, 10 bases at V and 5 bases at J, with 16 bases in the middle. The CDR3 reads CATSGYFGDTQYF. In DNA form, the CDR3 reads TGTGCCACCAGCGGGTATTTCGGAGATACGCAGTATTTT.

This clone was seen only a few times. J is TRBJ2-7 and V is TRBV4-1; D tentatively fits TRBD1 or TRBD2 (5 bases each). Germline CDR1 reads MGHRA; CDR2 reads YSYEKL. V lost 0 bases and J lost 1, with 10 bases in between. The CDR3 contains 15 residues. The CDR3 coding sequence is TGCGCCAGCAGCCAAGATCCGGGGCCGTCCTACGAGCAGTACTTC. This encodes CASSQDPGPSYEQYF.

CDR3 nucleotides: TGTGCCAGCAGCTTAAACAAATGGGGGATTAATTATGGCTACACCTTC. Translating it yields CASSLNKWGINYGYTF. The chain uses TRBV7-9 and TRBJ1-2; D is perhaps TRBD1 (5 bases). The CDR3 is 16 amino acids. Between the trimmed V and J ends, which lost 2 bases and 5 bases, there was a span of 18 bases. Germline assignment: CDR1 SEHNR and CDR2 FQNEAQ (reference sequence).

The chain couples TRBV12-2 to TRBJ2-2; the table names TRBD2, a call not compared with the DNA. TRBV12-2 constitutes a pseudogene. This CDR3 has 14 residues. The CDR3 DNA sequence: TGTGCAAGTCCCCCCCGGGGGAACACCGGGGAGCTGTTTTTT. Its translation: CASPPRGNTGELFF.

This chain connects TRBV5-1 to TRBJ2-5, with TRBD2 identical over 8 bases. The CDR3 consists of 18 residues. Trimming at V came to 5 bases and at J to 2 bases, leaving 17 bases not matched to a gene. Germline V gene data show CDR1 as SGHRS and CDR2 as YFSETQ. Here the CDR3 reads CASRLSRGGTQKQETQYF. In DNA form, the CDR3 reads TGCGCCAGCAGATTAAGTCGGGGGGGAACTCAAAAACAAGAGACCCAGTACTTC.

The rearrangement joins TRBV7-9 to TRBJ1-1, with D unclear. The CDR3 has 13 amino acids. V was shortened by 5 bases and J by 2 bases, with 9 bases between the two germline ends. The germline gives CDR1 SEHNR, CDR2 FQNEAQ (reference sequence). The CDR3: CASSAPGNTEAFF. The CDR3 bases are TGTGCCAGCAGCGCTCCTGGAAACACTGAAGCTTTCTTT.

This rearrangement joins TRBV30 to TRBJ2-7; no firm D call. The germline gives CDR1 GTSNPN, CDR2 SVGIG (reference sequence). Deletions cut 2 bases from V and 1 base from J, with 6 bases between. The CDR3 has 12 amino acids. The DNA of the CDR3 is TGTGCCTGGAGTATACGGTCCTACGAGCAGTACTTC. It translates to CAWSIRSYEQYF. Complete variable domain (other parts from reference TRBV30 and TRBJ2-7): SQTIHQWPATLVQPVGSPLSLECTVEGTSNPNLYWYRQAAGRGLQLLFYSVGIGQISSEVPQNLSASRPQDRQFILSSKKLLLSDSGFYLCAWSIRSYEQYFGPGTRLTVT.

This chain joins TRBV7-9 and TRBJ2-2; D unresolved. This CDR3 is 14 amino acids long. CDR1 SEHNR and CDR2 FQNEAQ come from the germline V gene (reference sequence). Trimming took off 7 bases at V and 5 bases at J, with 14 bases between the two ends. In nucleotides, the CDR3 is TGTGCCAGCATCCAACTCGTTGGGACCGGGGAGCTGTTTTTT. Amino acid sequence: CASIQLVGTGELFF.

V usage is TRBV2 and J usage is TRBJ1-6; unclear D gene. The ends were cut back, 9 bases at V and 5 bases at J, with 14 bases in the middle. CDR1 is SNHLY, CDR2 FYNNEI, per germline. The CDR3 runs 14 residues. This chain's CDR3 is CASYEEGHNSPLHF. The CDR3 bases are TGTGCCAGTTATGAGGAGGGCCATAATTCACCCCTCCACTTT.

The chain links TRBV11-3 to TRBJ1-5; D call uncertain. The V and J ends lost 1 base and 0 bases respectively, with 1 base between them. Germline-derived CDR1 and CDR2 are SGHNT and YENEEA. The CDR3 sequence is 13 residues long. The CDR3 spells CASSLVSNQPQHF. DNA for the CDR3: TGTGCCAGCAGCTTAGTTAGCAATCAGCCCCAGCATTTT.

This clone was seen just once. This chain uses TRBV7-9 with TRBJ1-2; D possibly corresponds to TRBD1 (6 bases). Germline V CDR1 and CDR2: SEHNR, FQNEAQ (reference sequence). The ends were cut back, 6 bases at V and 1 base at J, with 18 bases in the middle. The CDR3 has 16 amino acids. This CDR3 is CASRPPTGPNNYGYTF. The CDR3 DNA reads as TGTGCCAGCAGACCTCCGACAGGACCTAATAACTATGGCTACACCTTC. Full variable domain (rest looked up from reference TRBV7-9 and TRBJ1-2): DTGVSQNPRHKITKRGQNVTFRCDPISEHNRLYWYRQTLGQGPEFLTYFQNEAQLEKSRLLSDRFSAERPKGSFSTLEIQRTEQGDSAMYLCASRPPTGPNNYGYTFGSGTRLTVV.

The chain carries TRBV5-6 and TRBJ2-5; possibly TRBD1 for D (6 bases). V lost 0 bases and J lost 7, with 13 bases in between. The CDR3 is 14 amino acids. The germline V gene encodes CDR1 SGHDT and CDR2 YYEEEE. This chain's CDR3 is CASSLGWDIWTQYF. The CDR3 DNA follows: TGTGCCAGCAGCTTGGGTTGGGACATTTGGACCCAGTACTTC.

The chain couples TRBV25-1 to TRBJ2-2; TRBD1 or TRBD2 may be the D gene (5 bases each). V lost 7 bases, J lost 4 bases, and 10 bases lay in between. The germline V gene encodes CDR1 MGHDK and CDR2 SYGVNS. This CDR3 has 13 amino acids. Here the CDR3 reads CASNPGPTGELFF. The CDR3 nucleotides are TGTGCCAGCAATCCGGGGCCCACCGGGGAGCTGTTTTTT.

The chain recombines TRBV7-9 with TRBJ1-5, with D hard to call. This CDR3 is built from 13 residues. The ends were cut back, 5 bases at V and 5 bases at J, with 10 bases in the middle. From germline, CDR1 is SEHNR and CDR2 FQNEAQ (reference sequence). The CDR3 bases are TGTGCCAGCAGCGGTATCGGCGATCAGCCCCAGCATTTT. The encoded protein is CASSGIGDQPQHF.

V is TRBV7-7 and J is TRBJ2-2, with unresolved D. This CDR3 has 13 residues. Germline V gene sequence: CDR1 SSHAT, CDR2 FNYEAQ (reference sequence). Trimming took 5 bases from V and 3 from J, leaving 7 bases between them. This CDR3 is CASSPRHTGELFF. The CDR3 DNA is TGTGCCAGCAGCCCCAGACACACCGGGGAGCTGTTTTTT.

The chain recombines TRBV10-3 with TRBJ1-3; D is unclear. V shed 6 bases and J shed 0 bases, with 9 bases lying between them. The CDR3 covers 14 residues. Germline CDR1 and CDR2: ENHRY and SYGVKD. The CDR3, as DNA: TGTGCCATCAGGCCGGGGAACTCTGGAAACACCATATATTTT. Protein: CAIRPGNSGNTIYF.

V and J are TRBV19 and TRBJ2-1, with a tentative D call TRBD2 (5 bases). Germline assignment: CDR1 LNHDA and CDR2 SQIVND (reference sequence). The V end was cut by 1 base, the J end by 5 bases, with 9 bases between. The CDR3 runs to 14 residues. The CDR3, as DNA: TGTGCCAGTAGTATAGTGAGGGTGGACAATGAGCAGTTCTTC. Amino acid sequence: CASSIVRVDNEQFF.

The chain couples TRBV4-1 to TRBJ2-3; 8 bases are a match to TRBD2. V shed 4 bases, J shed 6 bases, and the junction held 12 bases outside the gene matches. This CDR3 is 16 amino acids long. The germline V gene has CDR1 MGHRA and CDR2 YSYEKL. The CDR3: CASSPKAGLDVDTQYF. For the CDR3, the DNA is TGCGCCAGCAGCCCAAAGGCGGGACTAGACGTGGATACGCAGTATTTT.

This chain links TRBV7-2 with TRBJ1-5; perhaps TRBD1 as D (5 bases). The CDR3 has 15 residues. Trimming took 6 bases from V and 4 from J, leaving 16 bases between them. Germline V lookup: CDR1 SGHTA, CDR2 FQGNSA. CDR3 residues: CASSLGDGQNQPQHF. In nucleotides, the CDR3 is TGTGCCAGCAGTCTAGGGGACGGTCAAAATCAGCCCCAGCATTTT.

J is TRBJ2-3 and V is TRBV11-2; tentative D call: TRBD2 (6 bases). Germline V CDR1 and CDR2: SGHAT, FQNNGV. The CDR3 totals 17 residues. The V gene lost 3 bases and the J gene lost 0 bases, with 16 bases spanning the gap. The CDR3 DNA reads TGTGCCAGCAGCTTCAGACCGGGACTTATGAGCACAGATACGCAGTATTTT. Translation gives CASSFRPGLMSTDTQYF.

The V and J genes are TRBV4-1 and TRBJ1-3; D unresolved. The length of the CDR3 is 15 residues. CDR1 and CDR2 from the germline V gene are MGHRA and YSYEKL. The V and J ends lost 0 bases and 1 base respectively, with 7 bases between them. This CDR3 reads CASSQDTWSGNTIYF. CDR3 DNA: TGCGCCAGCAGCCAAGATACGTGGTCTGGAAACACCATATATTTT.

This clone was counted once. The rearrangement uses TRBV2 and TRBJ2-7; tentative D call: TRBD2 (6 bases). Germline V gene lookup returns CDR1 SNHLY and CDR2 FYNNEI. The length of the CDR3 is 16 residues. V dropped 7 bases and J dropped 0 bases, with 19 bases sitting between them. CDR3 amino acids: CASTSFGGRSSYEQYF. In DNA form, the CDR3 reads TGTGCCAGCACCTCCTTCGGGGGAAGGAGCTCCTACGAGCAGTACTTC.

The CDR3 region has the DNA TGTGCCAGTCAGATTACGCAGGCAACCTACGAGCAGTACTTC. The encoded protein is CASQITQATYEQYF. V is TRBV2 and J is TRBJ2-7, with no clear D. Looked up from germline, CDR1 is SNHLY and CDR2 is FYNNEI. This CDR3 region has 14 residues. Trimming stripped 9 bases from V and 2 bases from J, with 17 bases between.